The 8 T cell receptor beta chains below were found in one sample sequenced in a study of T-cell memory formation after mild COVID-19. TCRdb recomputed calls from the 5' RACE reads with MiXCR, one row per CDR3 protein. The sample has a few hundred thousand distinct CDR3 sequences, around 27% seen once. The sample comprised PBMCs or a T cell subset sorted from them (not recorded which). The receptors stem from an adult woman who had mild COVID-19 (a few samples of this study predate the infection). Cell type and time point are not known.

V gene TRBV6-6 combines with J gene TRBJ2-1; 8 positions agree with TRBD1. V trimming: 5 bases; J trimming: 4 bases; junction bases outside the gene matches: 7. Germline V gene data show CDR1 as MNHNY and CDR2 as SVGAGI (reference sequence). CDR3 length equals 15 residues. DNA for the CDR3: TGTGCCAGCAGTAACCGGGACAGGAGATACAATGAGCAGTTCTTC. Protein product: CASSNRDRRYNEQFF.

The V gene is TRBV5-5, the J gene TRBJ1-1; 10 positions agree with TRBD1. Germline-derived CDR1 and CDR2 are SGHKS and YYEKEE (reference sequence). Germline trimming cut 4 bases from V and 10 bases from J; bases unmatched to any gene: 7. The CDR3 is made up of 13 amino acids. In nucleotides, the CDR3 is TGTGCCAGCAGCCCGGGGACAGGGGTTCGAGCTTTCTTT. It specifies CASSPGTGVRAFF.

The J gene is TRBJ2-7, the V gene TRBV11-2, with 9 bases that match TRBD2. Germline values: CDR1 SGHAT, CDR2 FQNNGV. The CDR3 loop spans 16 amino acids. J gave up 2 bases and V 1 base, and 6 bases lay outside the gene matches. The CDR3 DNA sequence: TGTGCCAGCAGCTTAGTGACTAGCGGCCCAGCCTACGAGCAGTACTTC. This sequence encodes CASSLVTSGPAYEQYF.

V gene TRBV15 combines with J gene TRBJ1-1, with unresolved D. Germline assignment: CDR1 LNHNV and CDR2 YYDKDF (reference sequence). The V gene lost 1 base and the J gene lost 8 bases, with 11 bases spanning the gap. The CDR3 has 13 amino acids. Written as DNA, the CDR3 is TGTGCCACCAGCAGAGCCACGGTCGGCGAAGCTTTCTTT. The encoded protein is CATSRATVGEAFF.

This sequence joins TRBV30 and TRBJ2-1, with 10 bases lining up with TRBD2. There are 17 residues in the CDR3. The germline V gene has CDR1 GTSNPN and CDR2 SVGIG (reference sequence). The V gene end was trimmed by 2 bases and the J gene end by 3 bases; junction bases not matched to a gene: 10. CDR3 in DNA: TGTGCCTGGAGTCTATCTAGGACTAGCGGCTACTACAATGAGCAGTTCTTC. Its translation: CAWSLSRTSGYYNEQFF.

This clonotype was seen a few times. J is TRBJ2-3 and V is TRBV5-5; D perhaps matches TRBD1 (5 bases). The V and J ends lost 0 bases and 6 bases respectively, with 14 bases between them. The CDR3 has 15 amino acids. Germline CDR1 SGHKS, CDR2 YYEKEE (reference sequence). The CDR3 DNA sequence: TGTGCCAGCAGCTTGGACAGTCAACAGGAGGATACGCAGTATTTT. It codes for CASSLDSQQEDTQYF.

This clonotype came up a few times. The V call is TRBV4-2, the J call TRBJ2-3; D ambiguous. Deletions cut 2 bases from V and 2 bases from J, with 8 bases between. Germline V gene lookup returns CDR1 LGHNA and CDR2 YNFKEQ. This CDR3 comprises 14 residues. CDR3 protein: CASSQLESTDTQYF. For the CDR3, the DNA is TGTGCCAGCAGCCAATTGGAATCCACAGATACGCAGTATTTT.

The chain links TRBV5-5 to TRBJ1-1; D might be TRBD1 (5 bases). V was pared by 4 bases and J by 3 bases, with 10 bases between. The CDR3 sequence is 13 residues long. Germline CDR1 reads SGHKS; CDR2 reads YYEKEE (reference sequence). CDR3 in amino acids: CASSPDSDTEAFF. The CDR3 nucleotides read TGTGCCAGCAGCCCCGACAGTGACACTGAAGCTTTCTTT.